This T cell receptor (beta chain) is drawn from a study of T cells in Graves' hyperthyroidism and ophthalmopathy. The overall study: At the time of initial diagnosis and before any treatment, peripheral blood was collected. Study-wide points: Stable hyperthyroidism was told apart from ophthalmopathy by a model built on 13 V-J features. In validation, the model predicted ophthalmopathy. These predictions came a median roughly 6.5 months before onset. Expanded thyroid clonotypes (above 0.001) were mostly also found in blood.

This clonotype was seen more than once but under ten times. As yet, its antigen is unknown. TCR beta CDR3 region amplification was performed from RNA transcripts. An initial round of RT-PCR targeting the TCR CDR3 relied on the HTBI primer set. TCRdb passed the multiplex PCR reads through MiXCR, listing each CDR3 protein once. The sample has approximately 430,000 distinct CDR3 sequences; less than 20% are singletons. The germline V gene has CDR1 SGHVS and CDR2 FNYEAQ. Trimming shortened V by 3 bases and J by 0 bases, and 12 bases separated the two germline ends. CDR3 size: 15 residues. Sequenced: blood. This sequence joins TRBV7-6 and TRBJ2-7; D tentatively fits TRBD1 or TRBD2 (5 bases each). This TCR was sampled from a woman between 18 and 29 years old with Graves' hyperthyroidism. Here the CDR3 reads CASSLSEGSSYEQYF. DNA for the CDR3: TGTGCCAGCAGCTTGTCCGAGGGGAGCTCCTACGAGCAGTACTTC.